The clone carrying this T cell receptor (beta chain) was found many times. It may be a read error: a sequence one base away is much more abundant. One entry per CDR3 protein, called by TCRdb with MiXCR from the PCR reads. The sample includes approximately 79,000 distinct CDR3 sequences, approximately 52% of them seen just once. The data are from a study of CDR3 diversity in severe acne. This TCR was recovered from a male donor in good health, serving as a control. Sequencing was done on a sample of blood.

CDR3 protein: CANNTAGGGVNEQFF. The DNA for the CDR3 is TGTGCCAACAACACAGCGGGGGGGGGGGTTAATGAGCAGTTCTTC. V is TRBV5-4 and J is TRBJ2-1, with TRBD2 matching over 10 bases. V lost 9 bases, J lost 7 bases, and 13 bases stayed unmatched. This CDR3 has 15 residues. Per the germline V gene, CDR1 is SGHNT and CDR2 is YYREEE (reference sequence).